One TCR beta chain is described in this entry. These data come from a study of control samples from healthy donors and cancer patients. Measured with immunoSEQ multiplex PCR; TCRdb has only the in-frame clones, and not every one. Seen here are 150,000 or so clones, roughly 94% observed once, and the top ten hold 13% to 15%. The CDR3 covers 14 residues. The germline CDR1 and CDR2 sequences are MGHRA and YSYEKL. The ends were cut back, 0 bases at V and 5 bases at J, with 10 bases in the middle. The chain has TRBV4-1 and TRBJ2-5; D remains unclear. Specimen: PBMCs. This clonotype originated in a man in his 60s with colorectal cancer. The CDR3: CASSQDLSVETQYF. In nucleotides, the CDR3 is TGCGCCAGCAGCCAAGATCTCTCGGTGGAGACCCAGTACTTC.